What follows are 4 T cell receptor beta chains derived from one specimen sequenced in a study of T-cell memory formation after mild COVID-19. One entry per CDR3 protein, called by TCRdb with MiXCR from the 5' RACE reads. The sample shows under 600,000 distinct CDR3 sequences, roughly 20% of them seen only once. Input material: PBMCs or a T cell subset sorted from them (not recorded which). The receptors come from an adult woman who had mild COVID-19 (a few samples of this study predate the infection). Cell type and time point are not known.

This chain uses TRBV29-1 with TRBJ2-5; D unresolved. This CDR3 spans 12 amino acids. V was clipped by 5 bases and J by 4 bases, with 11 bases between them. Germline V gene lookup returns CDR1 SQVTM and CDR2 ANQGSEA. CDR3: CSVKATGETQYF. In DNA form, the CDR3 reads TGCAGCGTTAAAGCAACGGGAGAGACCCAGTACTTC. The full variable domain, with the rest looked up from reference TRBV29-1 and TRBJ2-5, is SAVISQKPSRDICQRGTSLTIQCQVDSQVTMMFWYRQQPGQSLTLIATANQGSEATYESGFVIDKFPISRPNLTFSTLTVSNMSPEDSSIYLCSVKATGETQYFGPGTRLLVL.

This clonotype was seen a handful of times. This sequence joins TRBV30 and TRBJ1-2, with D unclear. This CDR3 has 12 residues. With 0 bases removed from V and 8 bases from J, the gap between germline ends came to 10 bases. Germline V CDR1 and CDR2: GTSNPN, SVGIG (reference sequence). CDR3 region: CAWSVLAAGYTF. In DNA form, the CDR3 reads TGTGCCTGGAGTGTACTGGCCGCGGGCTACACCTTC.

This clonotype occurred a few times. V and J are TRBV9 and TRBJ2-3; perhaps TRBD2 as D (5 bases). Germline CDR1 is SGDLS and CDR2 is YYNGEE. This CDR3 has 16 residues. V lost 0 bases and J 4 bases, leaving 15 bases between the germline ends. CDR3 residues: CASSVDNPSGADTQYF. The CDR3 DNA is TGTGCCAGCAGCGTAGATAACCCTTCCGGGGCAGATACGCAGTATTTT. Based on the CDR3 plus reference TRBV9 and TRBJ2-3, the full variable domain is DSGVTQTPKHLITATGQRVTLRCSPRSGDLSVYWYQQSLDQGLQFLIQYYNGEERAKGNILERFSAQQFPDLHSELNLSSLELGDSALYFCASSVDNPSGADTQYFGPGTRLTVL.

Only a few counts were recorded for this clonotype. The chain uses TRBV29-1 and TRBJ1-1; D is unclear. This CDR3 spans 12 amino acids. Deletions cut 3 bases from V and 1 base from J, with 6 bases between. Germline V gives CDR1 SQVTM, CDR2 ANQGSEA. Written as DNA, the CDR3 is TGCAGCGTTGACGTGTGGAACACTGAAGCTTTCTTT. This translates into CSVDVWNTEAFF.